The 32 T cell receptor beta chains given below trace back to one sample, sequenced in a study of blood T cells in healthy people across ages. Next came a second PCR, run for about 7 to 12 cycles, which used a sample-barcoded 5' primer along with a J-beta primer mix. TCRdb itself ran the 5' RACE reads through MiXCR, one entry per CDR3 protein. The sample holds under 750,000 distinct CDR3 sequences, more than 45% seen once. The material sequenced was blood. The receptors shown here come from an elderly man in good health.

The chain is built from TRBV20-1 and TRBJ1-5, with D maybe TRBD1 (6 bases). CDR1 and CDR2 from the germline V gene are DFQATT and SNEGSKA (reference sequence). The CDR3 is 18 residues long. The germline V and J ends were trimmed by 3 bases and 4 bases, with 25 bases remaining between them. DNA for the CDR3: TGCAGTGCTAGCCGGATCGCAGGGGCGAACCTAAGGAATCAGCCCCAGCATTTT. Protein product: CSASRIAGANLRNQPQHF.

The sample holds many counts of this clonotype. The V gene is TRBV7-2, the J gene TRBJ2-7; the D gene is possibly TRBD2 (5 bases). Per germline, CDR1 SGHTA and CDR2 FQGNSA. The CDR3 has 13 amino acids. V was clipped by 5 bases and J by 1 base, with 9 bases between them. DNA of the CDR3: TGTGCCAGCAGCCCGGACTCATCCTACGAGCAGTACTTC. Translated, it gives CASSPDSSYEQYF.

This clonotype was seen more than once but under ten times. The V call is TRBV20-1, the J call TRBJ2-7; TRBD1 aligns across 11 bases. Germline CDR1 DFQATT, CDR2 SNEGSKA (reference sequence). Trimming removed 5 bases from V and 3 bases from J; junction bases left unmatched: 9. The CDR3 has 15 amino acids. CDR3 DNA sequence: TGCAGTGCTGCAGCCCGGGACAGGGGGTTCTACGAGCAGTACTTC. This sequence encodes CSAAARDRGFYEQYF.

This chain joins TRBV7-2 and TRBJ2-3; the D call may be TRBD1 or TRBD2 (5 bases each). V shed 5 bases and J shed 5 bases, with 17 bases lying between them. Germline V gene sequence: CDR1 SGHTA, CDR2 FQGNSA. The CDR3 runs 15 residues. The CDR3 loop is CASSQALGAGDTQYF. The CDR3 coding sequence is TGTGCCAGCAGCCAAGCCCTAGGGGCGGGAGATACGCAGTATTTT.

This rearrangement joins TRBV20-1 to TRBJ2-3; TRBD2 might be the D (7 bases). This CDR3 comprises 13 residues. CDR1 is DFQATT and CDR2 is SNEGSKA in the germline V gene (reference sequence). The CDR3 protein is CRALGGGTDTQYF. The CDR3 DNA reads TGCCGAGCGCTAGGGGGGGGGACAGATACGCAGTATTTT.

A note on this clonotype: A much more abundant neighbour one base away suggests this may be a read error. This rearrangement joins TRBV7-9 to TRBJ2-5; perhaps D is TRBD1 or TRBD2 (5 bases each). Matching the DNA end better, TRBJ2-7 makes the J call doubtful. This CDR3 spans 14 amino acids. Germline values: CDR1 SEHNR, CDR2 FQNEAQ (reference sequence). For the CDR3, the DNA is TGTTCCAGCAGCGGAACAAGGAAAAGGGGCGAGCAGTACTTC. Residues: CSSSGTRKRGEQYF.

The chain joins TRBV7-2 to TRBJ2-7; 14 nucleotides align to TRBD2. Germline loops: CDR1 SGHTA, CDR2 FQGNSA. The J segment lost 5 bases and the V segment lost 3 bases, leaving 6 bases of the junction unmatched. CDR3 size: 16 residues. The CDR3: CASSLQGLAGVDEQYF. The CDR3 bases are TGTGCCAGCAGCTTGCAGGGACTAGCGGGAGTCGACGAGCAGTACTTC.

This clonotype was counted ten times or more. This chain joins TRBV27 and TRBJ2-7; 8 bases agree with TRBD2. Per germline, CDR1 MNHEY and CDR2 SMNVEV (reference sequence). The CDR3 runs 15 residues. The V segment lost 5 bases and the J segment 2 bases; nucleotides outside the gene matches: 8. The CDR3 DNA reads TGTGCCAGCAGTCTTCAGCGGGAGCGAACCTACGAGCAGTACTTC. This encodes CASSLQRERTYEQYF.

CDR3 nucleotide sequence: TGCGCCAGCAGCTTGGAGCTAGCGGGCGGAGGGACCCAGTACTTC. This sequence encodes CASSLELAGGGTQYF. The chain is built from TRBV5-1 and TRBJ2-5, with 8 bases identical to TRBD2. V was pared by 0 bases and J by 7 bases, with 8 bases of the junction left unmatched. This CDR3 is 15 amino acids long. Germline values: CDR1 SGHRS, CDR2 YFSETQ.

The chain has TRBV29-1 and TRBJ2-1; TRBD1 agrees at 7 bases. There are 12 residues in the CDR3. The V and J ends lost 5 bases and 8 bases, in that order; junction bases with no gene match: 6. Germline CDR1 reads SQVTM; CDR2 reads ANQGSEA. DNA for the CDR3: TGCAGCGTTAGAACAGGGGTGGATGAGCAGTTCTTC. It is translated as CSVRTGVDEQFF.

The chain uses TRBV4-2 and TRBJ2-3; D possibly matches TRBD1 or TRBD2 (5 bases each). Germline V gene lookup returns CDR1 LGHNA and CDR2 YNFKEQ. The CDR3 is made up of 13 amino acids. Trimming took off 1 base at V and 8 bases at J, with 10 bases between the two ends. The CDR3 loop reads CASSQARDPTQYF. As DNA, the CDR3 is TGTGCCAGCAGCCAAGCTAGGGACCCTACGCAGTATTTT.

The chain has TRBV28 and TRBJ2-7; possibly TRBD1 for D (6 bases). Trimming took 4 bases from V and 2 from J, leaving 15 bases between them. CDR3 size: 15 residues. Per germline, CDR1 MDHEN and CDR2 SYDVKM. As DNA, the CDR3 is TGTGCCAGCAGTTCCCCGCACAGGGCCCCCTACGAGCAGTACTTC. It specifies CASSSPHRAPYEQYF.

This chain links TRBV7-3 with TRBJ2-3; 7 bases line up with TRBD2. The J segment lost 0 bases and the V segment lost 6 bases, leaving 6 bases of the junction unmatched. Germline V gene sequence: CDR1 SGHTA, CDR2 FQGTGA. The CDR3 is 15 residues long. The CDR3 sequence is CASSFTSESTDTQYF. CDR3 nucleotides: TGTGCCAGCAGTTTCACTAGCGAAAGCACAGATACGCAGTATTTT.

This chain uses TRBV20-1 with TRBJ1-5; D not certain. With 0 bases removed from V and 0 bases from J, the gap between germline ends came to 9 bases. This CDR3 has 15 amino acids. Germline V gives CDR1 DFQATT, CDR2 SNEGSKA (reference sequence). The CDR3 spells CSARDLRSSNQPQHF. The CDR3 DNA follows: TGCAGTGCTAGAGATCTTAGATCTAGCAATCAGCCCCAGCATTTT.

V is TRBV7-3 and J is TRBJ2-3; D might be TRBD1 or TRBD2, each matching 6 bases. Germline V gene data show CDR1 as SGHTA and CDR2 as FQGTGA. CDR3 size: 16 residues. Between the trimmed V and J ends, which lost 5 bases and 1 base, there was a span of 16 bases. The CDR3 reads CASSQVGGSGTDTQYF. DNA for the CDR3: TGTGCCAGCAGCCAAGTCGGGGGCTCTGGCACAGATACGCAGTATTTT. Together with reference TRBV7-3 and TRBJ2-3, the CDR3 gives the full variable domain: GAGVSQTPSNKVTEKGKYVELRCDPISGHTALYWYRQSLGQGPEFLIYFQGTGAADDSGLPNDRFFAVRPEGSVSTLKIQRTERGDSAVYLCASSQVGGSGTDTQYFGPGTRLTVL.

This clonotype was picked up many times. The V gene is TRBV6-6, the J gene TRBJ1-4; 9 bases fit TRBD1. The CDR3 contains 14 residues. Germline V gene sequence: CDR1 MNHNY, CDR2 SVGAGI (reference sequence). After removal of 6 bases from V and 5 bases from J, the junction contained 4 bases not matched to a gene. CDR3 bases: TGTGCCAGCAGACTCGGACAGGGGAATGAAAAACTGTTTTTT. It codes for CASRLGQGNEKLFF.

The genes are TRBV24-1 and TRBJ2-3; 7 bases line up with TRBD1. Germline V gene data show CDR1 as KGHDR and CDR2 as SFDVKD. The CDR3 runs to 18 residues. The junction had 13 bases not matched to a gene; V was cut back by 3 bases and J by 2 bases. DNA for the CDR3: TGTGCCACCAGTGATGGCCCTCACAGGGGAGCACACACAGATACGCAGTATTTT. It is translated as CATSDGPHRGAHTDTQYF.

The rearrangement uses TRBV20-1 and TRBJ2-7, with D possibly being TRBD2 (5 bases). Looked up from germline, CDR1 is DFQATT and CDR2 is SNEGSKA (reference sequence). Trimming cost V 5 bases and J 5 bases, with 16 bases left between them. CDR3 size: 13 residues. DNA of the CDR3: TGCAGTGCTGCCAAGCCGTCGGGGAACGAGCAGTACTTC. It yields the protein CSAAKPSGNEQYF.

CDR3 in amino acids: CATGRQEMDGYTF. The CDR3 bases are TGTGCCACGGGGCGACAGGAGATGGATGGCTACACCTTC. The chain has TRBV14 and TRBJ1-2; D possibly corresponds to TRBD1 (6 bases). The CDR3 has 13 amino acids. Germline V gene data show CDR1 as SGHDN and CDR2 as FVKESK. Between the trimmed V and J ends, which lost 10 bases and 6 bases, there was a span of 18 bases.

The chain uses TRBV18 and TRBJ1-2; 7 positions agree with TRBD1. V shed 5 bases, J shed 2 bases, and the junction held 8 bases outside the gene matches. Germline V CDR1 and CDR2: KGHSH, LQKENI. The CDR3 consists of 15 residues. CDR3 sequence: CASSRTGLGNYGYTF. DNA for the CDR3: TGTGCCAGCTCAAGGACAGGACTGGGGAACTATGGCTACACCTTC. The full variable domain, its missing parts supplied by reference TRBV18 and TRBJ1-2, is NAGVMQNPRHLVRRRGQEARLRCSPMKGHSHVYWYRQLPEEGLKFMVYLQKENIIDESGMPKERFSAEFPKEGPSILRIQQVVRGDSAAYFCASSRTGLGNYGYTFGSGTRLTVV.

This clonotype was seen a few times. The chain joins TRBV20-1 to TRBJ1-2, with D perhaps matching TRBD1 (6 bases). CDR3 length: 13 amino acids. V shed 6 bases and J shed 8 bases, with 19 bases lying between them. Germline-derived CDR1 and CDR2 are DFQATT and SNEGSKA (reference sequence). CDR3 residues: CSAPYGQLGGYTF. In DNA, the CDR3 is TGCAGTGCCCCTTACGGACAGCTTGGGGGCTACACCTTC.

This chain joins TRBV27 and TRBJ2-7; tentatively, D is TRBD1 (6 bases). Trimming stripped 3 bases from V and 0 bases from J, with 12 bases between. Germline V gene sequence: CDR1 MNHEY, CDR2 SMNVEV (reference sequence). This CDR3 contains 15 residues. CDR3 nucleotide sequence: TGTGCCAGCAGTTTCACAGGGTTGGCCTCCTACGAGCAGTACTTC. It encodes CASSFTGLASYEQYF.

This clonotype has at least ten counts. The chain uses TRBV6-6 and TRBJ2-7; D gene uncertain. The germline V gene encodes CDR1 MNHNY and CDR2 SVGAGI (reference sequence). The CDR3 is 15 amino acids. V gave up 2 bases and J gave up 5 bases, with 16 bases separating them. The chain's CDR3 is CASSYPLTDPDEQYF. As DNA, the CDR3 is TGTGCCAGCAGTTACCCCCTGACGGATCCGGACGAGCAGTACTTC.

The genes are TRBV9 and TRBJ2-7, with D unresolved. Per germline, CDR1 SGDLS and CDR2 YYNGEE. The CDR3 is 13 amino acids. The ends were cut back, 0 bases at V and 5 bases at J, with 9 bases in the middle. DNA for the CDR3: TGTGCCAGCAGCGTAGCGGTGGGCGACGAGCAGTACTTC. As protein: CASSVAVGDEQYF.

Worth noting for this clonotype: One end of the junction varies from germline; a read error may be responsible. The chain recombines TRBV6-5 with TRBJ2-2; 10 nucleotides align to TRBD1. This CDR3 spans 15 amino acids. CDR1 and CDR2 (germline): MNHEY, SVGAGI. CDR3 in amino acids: CVSSSGTGDVGELFF. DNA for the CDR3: TGTGTCAGCAGTTCAGGGACAGGGGATGTCGGGGAGCTGTTTTTT.

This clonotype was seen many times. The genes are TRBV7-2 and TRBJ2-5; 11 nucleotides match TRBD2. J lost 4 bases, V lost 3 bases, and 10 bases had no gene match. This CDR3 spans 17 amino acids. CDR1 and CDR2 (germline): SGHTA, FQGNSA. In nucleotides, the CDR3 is TGTGCCAGCAGCTTGGATCTAGCGGGAGGCCGTCGAGAGACCCAGTACTTC. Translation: CASSLDLAGGRRETQYF.

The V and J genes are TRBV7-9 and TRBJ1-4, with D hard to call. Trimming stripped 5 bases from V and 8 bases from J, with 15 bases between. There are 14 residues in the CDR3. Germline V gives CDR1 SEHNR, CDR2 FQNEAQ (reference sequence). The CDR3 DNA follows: TGTGCCAGCAGCGAGGTCGAAGAAGCGGAAAAACTGTTTTTT. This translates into CASSEVEEAEKLFF.

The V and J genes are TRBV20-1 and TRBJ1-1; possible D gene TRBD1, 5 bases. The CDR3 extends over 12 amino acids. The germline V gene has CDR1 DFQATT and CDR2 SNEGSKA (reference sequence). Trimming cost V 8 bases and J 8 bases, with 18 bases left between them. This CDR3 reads CSPFVRGWEAFF. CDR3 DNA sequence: TGCAGTCCGTTCGTCCGGGGGTGGGAAGCTTTCTTT.

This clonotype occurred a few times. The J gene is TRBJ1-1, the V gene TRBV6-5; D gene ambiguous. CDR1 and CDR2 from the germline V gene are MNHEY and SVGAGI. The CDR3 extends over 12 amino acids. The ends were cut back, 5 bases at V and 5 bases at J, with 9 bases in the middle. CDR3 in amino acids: CASSRWGTEAFF. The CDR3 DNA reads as TGTGCCAGCAGTCGCTGGGGAACTGAAGCTTTCTTT.

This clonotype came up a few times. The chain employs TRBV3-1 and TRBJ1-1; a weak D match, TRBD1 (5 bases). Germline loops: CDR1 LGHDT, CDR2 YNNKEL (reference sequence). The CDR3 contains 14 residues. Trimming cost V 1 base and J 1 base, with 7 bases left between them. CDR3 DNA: TGTGCCAGCAGCCAAGCCGGGGCGAACACTGAAGCTTTCTTT. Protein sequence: CASSQAGANTEAFF.

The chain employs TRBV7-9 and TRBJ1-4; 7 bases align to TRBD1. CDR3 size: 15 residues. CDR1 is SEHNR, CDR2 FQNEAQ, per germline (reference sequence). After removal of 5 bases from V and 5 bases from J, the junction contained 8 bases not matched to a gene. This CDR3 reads CASSPAGQRNEKLFF. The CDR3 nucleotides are TGTGCCAGCAGCCCTGCGGGACAGAGGAATGAAAAACTGTTTTTT.

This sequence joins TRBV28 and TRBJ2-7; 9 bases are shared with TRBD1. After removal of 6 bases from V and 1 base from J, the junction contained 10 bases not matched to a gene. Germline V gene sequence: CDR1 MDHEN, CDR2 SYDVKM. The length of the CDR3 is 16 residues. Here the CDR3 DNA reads TGTGCCAGCAGCCCGCCCGGGACAGGGTATTCCTACGAGCAGTACTTC. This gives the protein CASSPPGTGYSYEQYF.